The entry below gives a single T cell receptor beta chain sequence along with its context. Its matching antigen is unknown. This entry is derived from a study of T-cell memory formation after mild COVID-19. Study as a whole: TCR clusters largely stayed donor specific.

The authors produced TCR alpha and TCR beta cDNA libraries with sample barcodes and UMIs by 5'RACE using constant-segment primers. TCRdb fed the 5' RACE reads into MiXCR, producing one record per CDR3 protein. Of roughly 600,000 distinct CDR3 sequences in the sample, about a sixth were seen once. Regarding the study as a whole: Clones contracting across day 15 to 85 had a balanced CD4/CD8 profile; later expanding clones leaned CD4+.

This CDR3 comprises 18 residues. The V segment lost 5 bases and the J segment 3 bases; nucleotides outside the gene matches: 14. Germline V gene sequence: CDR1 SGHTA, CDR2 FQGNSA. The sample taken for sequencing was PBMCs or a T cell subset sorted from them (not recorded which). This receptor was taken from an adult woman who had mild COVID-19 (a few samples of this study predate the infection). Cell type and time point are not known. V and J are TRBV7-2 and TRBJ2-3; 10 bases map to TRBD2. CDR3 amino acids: CASSRPQAGGMGTDTQYF. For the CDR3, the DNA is TGTGCCAGCAGCCGCCCCCAAGCGGGAGGGATGGGGACAGATACGCAGTATTTT.